The rows below give T cell receptor beta chains drawn from one sample of a study of CD8+CD57+ T cells in acquired aplastic anemia. TCRdb reanalysed the reads using MiXCR and keeps one entry per CDR3 protein. The sample comprises about 200,000 distinct CDR3 sequences, around 50% of which are singletons, and just under 20% rests with the top ten. Sequencing was carried out using sorted CD4+, CD8+, or CD8+CD57+ T cells (not recorded which) from PBMCs. These receptors all come from a human donor with aplastic anemia. Both conserved end residues are part of each CDR3. D genes are given only for firm matches. Not all rows give a size; the values are once, few, many and, for expanded clones, a class.

D gene	V gene	clone size	J gene	CDR3 protein	CDR3 DNA
NA	TRBV9	few	TRBJ1-2	CASSYRTGYTF	TGTGCCAGCAGTTATCGAACAGGGTACACCTTC
NA	TRBV7-2	NA	TRBJ1-6	CASSFFEGGPNSPLHF	TGTGCCAGCAGCTTTTTTGAGGGCGGTCCGAATTCACCCCTCCACTTT
TRBD2	TRBV20-1	NA	TRBJ2-7	CSARDTLAGDHERYF	TGCAGTGCTAGAGATACCCTAGCGGGAGATCACGAGCGGTACTTC
NA	TRBV4-1	many	TRBJ1-2	CASSPQEDYGYTF	TGCGCCAGCAGCCCCCAGGAGGACTATGGCTACACCTTC
NA	TRBV6-2/TRBV6-3	many	TRBJ2-7	CASRSDPGTYEQYF	TGTGCCAGCAGAAGTGATCCGGGAACCTACGAGCAGTACTTC
TRBD1	TRBV20-1	many	TRBJ1-2	CSARDRMRNYGYTF	TGCAGTGCTAGGGACAGGATGAGAAACTATGGCTACACCTTC
NA	TRBV19	once	TRBJ1-5	CASSIVGTRSRADQPQHF	TGTGCCAGTAGTATAGTAGGGACACGATCACGAGCGGATCAGCCCCAGCATTTT
TRBD2	TRBV15	NA	TRBJ2-5	CATSKVLAGEETQYF	TGTGCCACCAGCAAAGTGCTAGCGGGAGAAGAGACCCAGTACTTC
NA	TRBV20-1	NA	TRBJ2-3	CSARRGGSTDTQYF	TGCAGTGCTAGGAGGGGGGGGAGCACAGATACGCAGTATTTT
TRBD2	TRBV3-1	many	TRBJ2-5	CASSQGTSRVYF	TGTGCCAGCAGCCAAGGGACTAGCCGGGTGTACTTC
NA	TRBV19	NA	TRBJ1-2	CASRKPTGPGYTF	TGTGCCAGCCGTAAACCGACAGGACCTGGCTACACCTTC
NA	TRBV5-1	many	TRBJ1-3	CASSLEGAAGRGNTIYF	TGCGCCAGCAGCTTGGAAGGGGCGGCGGGGCGAGGAAACACCATATATTTT
NA	TRBV20-1	NA	TRBJ2-5	CSPRQAVSETQYF	TGCAGTCCCCGACAGGCGGTCTCGGAGACCCAGTACTTC
TRBD1	TRBV6-1	many	TRBJ2-7	CASSRDRLYEQYF	TGTGCCAGCAGCCGGGACAGACTTTACGAGCAGTACTTC
NA	TRBV7-3	NA	TRBJ2-2	CASSLRIGANTGKLFF	TGTGCCAGCAGCCTGCGGATAGGGGCGAACACCGGGAAGCTGTTTTTT
NA	TRBV5-1	NA	TRBJ1-1	CASSLSQAGTEAFF	TGCGCCAGCAGCTTGTCACAGGCGGGCACTGAAGCTTTCTTT